These 10 T cell receptor beta chains share one sample of origin, sequenced in a study of shared clonotypes between healthy human individuals. The data were produced by immunoSEQ multiplex PCR, yet TCRdb's version contains in-frame clones alone and is incomplete. The data contain about 490,000 clones, 70% to 80% of them singletons. Input material: PBMCs. The receptors stem from a woman aged 40 to 50 in good health. Some clones in this sample may be carry-over from other donors' samples.

Only a few counts were recorded for this clone. The chain carries TRBV7-9 and TRBJ2-7, with a weak D call TRBD2 (5 bases). The V end lost 6 bases, the J end lost 0 bases, and 9 bases lay between the germline ends. The CDR3 runs to 13 residues. The germline gives CDR1 SEHNR, CDR2 FQNEAQ (reference sequence). The DNA for the CDR3 is TGTGCCAGCAGGCCGGGAACCTCCTACGAGCAGTACTTC. Translating it yields CASRPGTSYEQYF.

The chain recombines TRBV7-8 with TRBJ2-1; D is ambiguous. With 1 base removed from V and 4 bases from J, the gap between germline ends came to 11 bases. There are 15 residues in the CDR3. Germline loops: CDR1 SGHVS, CDR2 FQNEAQ. The CDR3 region is CASSLEVAGYNEQFF. CDR3 sequence (DNA): TGTGCCAGCAGCTTAGAAGTAGCCGGATACAATGAGCAGTTCTTC. The variable domain in full, with the rest retrieved from reference TRBV7-8 and TRBJ2-1, is GAGVSQSPRYKVAKRGQDVALRCDPISGHVSLFWYQQALGQGPEFLTYFQNEAQLDKSGLPSDRFFAERPEGSVSTLKIQRTQQEDSAVYLCASSLEVAGYNEQFFGPGTRLTVL.

This chain's CDR3 is CAWVPGTGELFF. CDR3 nucleotides: TGTGCCTGGGTTCCCGGGACCGGGGAGCTGTTTTTT. V and J are TRBV30 and TRBJ2-2; D gene ambiguous. Looked up from germline, CDR1 is GTSNPN and CDR2 is SVGIG (reference sequence). The CDR3 has 12 residues. Deletions cut 5 bases from V and 5 bases from J, with 9 bases between.

The rearrangement links TRBV29-1 to TRBJ2-5, with D tentatively TRBD1 (6 bases). The CDR3 sequence is 15 residues long. Trimming left V 1 base short and J 1 base short, with 13 bases between. Germline V gives CDR1 SQVTM, CDR2 ANQGSEA. CDR3 loop: CSVEGDRTSQETQYF. The CDR3 DNA is TGCAGCGTTGAAGGAGACAGGACCTCCCAAGAGACCCAGTACTTC. The full variable domain, in which reference TRBV29-1 and TRBJ2-5 provide the parts outside the CDR3, is SAVISQKPSRDICQRGTSLTIQCQVDSQVTMMFWYRQQPGQSLTLIATANQGSEATYESGFVIDKFPISRPNLTFSTLTVSNMSPEDSSIYLCSVEGDRTSQETQYFGPGTRLLVL.

This clone occurred once. V gene TRBV7-9 combines with J gene TRBJ1-5, with D possibly matching TRBD1 (6 bases). This CDR3 contains 19 residues. Trimming removed 1 base at V and 0 bases at J, with 19 bases between. Germline V gene sequence: CDR1 SEHNR, CDR2 FQNEAQ (reference sequence). Written as DNA, the CDR3 is TGTGCCAGCAGCTTAGTGGGGGCGGGATGGGGATATAGCAATCAGCCCCAGCATTTT. Its translation is CASSLVGAGWGYSNQPQHF.

The rearrangement uses TRBV5-4 and TRBJ2-5; 8 nucleotides agree with TRBD1. The CDR3 covers 16 residues. The germline V gene encodes CDR1 SGHNT and CDR2 YYREEE (reference sequence). Trimming removed 4 bases from V and 7 bases from J; junction bases left unmatched: 15. In DNA form, the CDR3 reads TGTGCCAGCAGCACAACCCAACAGGGGGTATCAGTGACCCAGTACTTC. The encoded protein is CASSTTQQGVSVTQYF.

About this clone: A much larger clonotype is one base distant, so this may be a read error. Different DNA sequences within this sample yield the same CDR3. This chain uses TRBV28 with TRBJ2-7; D gene ambiguous. The germline CDR1 and CDR2 sequences are MDHEN and SYDVKM. The V end lost 5 bases, the J end lost 2 bases, and 16 bases lay between the germline ends. This CDR3 comprises 15 residues. The CDR3 protein is CASSISGIAPYEQYF. The CDR3 nucleotides read TGTGCCAGCAGTATTAGTGGGATCGCTCCCTACGAGCAGTACTTC.

This clone showed up just a few times. The sample contains more than one DNA sequence encoding this CDR3. The genes are TRBV7-2 and TRBJ2-7; 7 bases line up with TRBD2. Germline V gene sequence: CDR1 SGHTA, CDR2 FQGNSA. Losses at the gene ends were 0 bases for V and 1 base for J; bases not matched to a gene: 0. The length of the CDR3 is 14 residues. CDR3 region: CASSLAGGSYEQYF. CDR3 nucleotides: TGTGCCAGCAGCTTAGCGGGAGGGTCCTACGAGCAGTACTTC.

This clone was seen ten or more times. The chain recombines TRBV18 with TRBJ1-3; 9 positions match TRBD1. With 3 bases clipped from V and 2 bases from J, the junction kept 8 bases outside the gene matches. The length of the CDR3 is 17 residues. The germline V gene has CDR1 KGHSH and CDR2 LQKENI. As DNA, the CDR3 is TGTGCCAGCTCACCGAGGACAGGGGAGAGGACTGGAAACACCATATATTTT. Translated: CASSPRTGERTGNTIYF.

This chain links TRBV2 with TRBJ1-4; 8 bases match TRBD1. Unmatched junction bases numbered 10, after V lost 2 bases and J lost 11 bases. Germline values: CDR1 SNHLY, CDR2 FYNNEI. This CDR3 has 15 amino acids. The CDR3 region has the DNA TGTGCCAGCAGTGAACTCGGGCAGGGGGCAATGAAACTGTTTTTT. It encodes CASSELGQGAMKLFF.